Below, one T cell receptor beta chain is given with its context. Antigen unknown. Sorted cells reached over 95% purity in every population. Trimming removed 1 base from V and 2 bases from J, with 14 bases in between. CDR1 and CDR2 (germline): SQVTM, ANQGSEA. This CDR3 has 15 amino acids. The whole isolated RNA underwent reverse transcription, so sequencing captured expressed TCRB transcripts. Sequencing used immunoSEQ multiplex PCR; TCRdb keeps in-frame clones, though not all of them. The sample contains 600,000 or so clones, more than 12% of which appear only once. These data originate in a study of beta chain features in type 1 diabetes. Findings of the study overall: Among patients, naive, central memory and Treg TCRB repertoires appeared more similar than among healthy donors. TCRB CDR3s from Type 1 diabetes patients were moderately but significantly shorter in all four CD4+ subsets. Researchers caution that PCR might favor shorter templates, equally among patients and controls.

The material sequenced was naive CD4+ T cells from blood. This sequence originates from a man between 18 and 29 years old with type 1 diabetes. The J gene is TRBJ1-1, the V gene TRBV29-1; D is possibly TRBD1 (5 bases). In DNA form, the CDR3 reads TGCAGCGTTGAAGCGTCTAGGAGGGGCAACACTGAAGCTTTCTTT. Its protein product is CSVEASRRGNTEAFF.